This T cell receptor beta chain was found in a study of CD8 T cells in Susac syndrome. An input of roughly 0.45 to 1 ug of RNA was subjected to reverse transcription using random hexamers. TCRdb re-called the immunoSEQ multiplex PCR reads with MiXCR, one entry per CDR3 protein. The data hold around 100,000 distinct CDR3 sequences, with 95% observed a single time. The patients with Susac syndrome were individuals who fulfilled the recently defined diagnostic criteria for disease that was either definite or probable. Study-wide points: Regarding the TCR sequencing and HLA analysis, the study admitted that a relatively small number of individuals were involved.

Germline V gene data show CDR1 as SQVTM and CDR2 as ANQGSEA. The CDR3 spans 13 residues. V lost 4 bases and J 3 bases, leaving 12 bases between the germline ends. About this clonotype: Antigen unknown.

The sequenced material came from CD8+ T cells from PBMCs. This chain connects TRBV29-1 to TRBJ2-5; D is possibly TRBD1 (5 bases). The clonotype originates from a human donor with Susac syndrome. The CDR3, as DNA: TGCAGCGTTGGGCAGGGCGCCAAAGAGACCCAGTACTTC. Protein: CSVGQGAKETQYF.